This T cell receptor beta chain is from a study of blood T cell repertoires in COVID-19. Original processing notes: Scientists estimated how many nucleated cells there were by amplifying reference gene primers. The table came from immunoSEQ multiplex PCR; TCRdb's copy has only in-frame clones and leaves some out. V and J calls and clone size are copied from that table; D and trimming were computed from the DNA. The sample lists around 150,000 clones, 85% seen once, with about 6.1% in the top ten. This sequence was found in a woman aged 40 to 55 who had recovered from COVID-19. Sample: PBMCs or T cells enriched from blood (not recorded which).

Written as DNA, the CDR3 is TGTGCCAGCAGCACCAGGACAGGCCATGAAGCTTTCTTT. Translated: CASSTRTGHEAFF. The V call is TRBV13, the J call TRBJ1-1, with 7 bases fitting TRBD1. Germline trimming cut 5 bases from V and 7 bases from J; bases unmatched to any gene: 7. The germline gives CDR1 PRHDT, CDR2 FYEKMQ (reference sequence). This CDR3 contains 13 residues. Filled out from reference TRBV13 and TRBJ1-1, the complete variable domain reads AAGVIQSPRHLIKEKRETATLKCYPIPRHDTVYWYQQGPGQDPQFLISFYEKMQSDKGSIPDRFSAQQFSDYHSELNMSSLELGDSALYFCASSTRTGHEAFFGQGTRLTVV.